The rows below give T cell receptor beta chains drawn from one sample of a study of prognosis after radiotherapy for stage I lung cancer. TCRdb reprocessed the multiplex PCR reads via MiXCR and lists one record per CDR3 protein. The sample contains 30,000 to 40,000 distinct CDR3 sequences, approximately 35% of which appear only once. Sequencing was performed on PBMCs, taken before or after stereotactic body radiation therapy (not recorded which). The receptors shown here come from a donor aged 50 or older with non-small cell lung cancer. Each CDR3 is given with its conserved first and last residue. A D gene is named only where the DNA matches it firmly. Only part of the rows carry a size: once, few, many, or a class if the clone is expanded.

d_gene,j_gene,v_gene,abundance,CDR3nt,CDR3aa
TRBD1,TRBJ1-2,TRBV7-2,many,TGTGCCAGCAGCTTCCGGGACAGGTTAGAAAGCTATGGCTACACCTTC,CASSFRDRLESYGYTF
TRBD1,TRBJ1-5,TRBV28,many,TGTGCCAGCAGTTTAAGGGACAGGGGAGTAAGAAGCAATCAGCCCCAGCATTTT,CASSLRDRGVRSNQPQHF
TRBD1,TRBJ1-1,TRBV19,-,TGCGCCAGTATGGGGCGACAGGGGGAATTGAACACTGAAGCTTTCTTT,CASMGRQGELNTEAFF
-,TRBJ2-1,TRBV9,many,TGTGCCAGCAGCAATGACCCCTACAATGAGCAGTTCTTC,CASSNDPYNEQFF
TRBD1,TRBJ1-3,TRBV6-1,many,TGTGCCAGCAGGCGCGGACAGGGCAGGGAAGACACCATATATTTT,CASRRGQGREDTIYF
-,TRBJ2-1,TRBV10-3,-,TGTGCCATCAGATCCAGGGCTGATGAGCAGTTCTTC,CAIRSRADEQFF
TRBD1,TRBJ2-7,TRBV6-2/TRBV6-3,-,TGTGCCAGCAGCCCTCAGGACAGGCTCTACGAGCAGTACTTC,CASSPQDRLYEQYF
TRBD2,TRBJ2-1,TRBV6-9,many,TGTGCCAGCAGTTTGGGACTAGCGGTGTACAATGAGCAGTTCTTC,CASSLGLAVYNEQFF
-,TRBJ2-1,TRBV9,many,TGTGCCAGCAGCGTAGGGCTGGGGAAAAATGAGCAGTTCTTC,CASSVGLGKNEQFF
-,TRBJ1-2,TRBV6-1,many,TGTGCCAGCACCCTTGGCGGGGGGTTAGGATCCTATGGCTACACCTTC,CASTLGGGLGSYGYTF
-,TRBJ1-6,TRBV4-1,many,TGCGCCAGCAGCCAATCCCGGGCTACCTATAATTCACCCCTCCACTTT,CASSQSRATYNSPLHF
TRBD2,TRBJ2-1,TRBV20-1,-,TGCGGTGCCCTACCTTTTAGCGGGGCGGCCTACAATGAGCAGTTCTTC,CGALPFSGAAYNEQFF
-,TRBJ2-1,TRBV24-1,many,TGTGCCACCCAGGGACACCCTGGCTCCTACAATGAGCAGTTCTTC,CATQGHPGSYNEQFF
-,TRBJ1-1,TRBV7-9,-,TGTGCCAGCAGACTTGGGACATGGGGTGACACTGAAGCTTTCTTT,CASRLGTWGDTEAFF
-,TRBJ1-1,TRBV25-1,many,TGTGCCAGCAGTGCCCTACAGAACACTGAAGCTTTCTTT,CASSALQNTEAFF
-,TRBJ1-4,TRBV20-1,many,TGCAGTGCTAGGCCGCATGCAACTAATGAAAAACTGTTTTTT,CSARPHATNEKLFF
-,TRBJ2-7,TRBV14,-,TGTGCCAGCAGCCAGGGGGTTAAACGCTACGAGCAGTACTTC,CASSQGVKRYEQYF
-,TRBJ2-2,TRBV5-4,few,TGTGCCAGCAGCTTAGGCCAGGGGAACACCGGGGAGCTGTTTTTT,CASSLGQGNTGELFF